This record concerns one T cell receptor beta chain sequence. Antigen: not known. This record comes from a study of cytomegalovirus exposure and HLA in healthy donors. Study summary: A later analysis reported the 95 to 150 validation repertoires used the same platform as the approximately 670 first-cohort repertoires.

Study conclusions and caveats: Rarity held for most TCR sequences, but there were some public TCRs that occurred in many donors. Investigators reported 164 TCR beta chains as tied to cytomegalovirus.

The table came from immunoSEQ multiplex PCR; TCRdb's copy has only in-frame clones and leaves some out. The data contain more than 300,000 clones, about nine tenths of them singletons. The V end was cut by 3 bases, the J end by 8 bases, with 10 bases between. CDR3 length: 12 amino acids. The germline gives CDR1 MDHEN, CDR2 SYDVKM. The source of this sequence is a woman aged 18-29 years in good health and CMV-seronegative. The rearrangement joins TRBV28 to TRBJ1-2; D remains ambiguous. Sequencing was carried out using PBMCs. The CDR3 spells CASSLASGGYTF. The CDR3 DNA sequence: TGTGCCAGCAGTTTGGCCTCGGGGGGCTACACCTTC.